Shown below are 2 T cell receptor beta chains from a single sample sequenced in a study of blood T cells in healthy people across ages. A second 7 to 11 cycle PCR used barcoded and J-beta primers. TCRdb re-analysed the 5' RACE reads in MiXCR, keeping a single row per CDR3 protein. The sample holds around 1.5 million distinct CDR3 sequences, around 39% seen once. Specimen: blood. The receptor source for this set is a woman under 30 in good health.

Of note for this clonotype: Since a much larger clone is just one base distant, this may be a read error. This sequence joins TRBV7-2 and TRBJ2-7; a weak D match, TRBD2 (6 bases). The CDR3 is made up of 16 amino acids. Between the trimmed V and J ends, which lost 2 bases and 9 bases, there was a span of 23 bases. Germline V CDR1 and CDR2: SGHTA, FQGNSA. The CDR3, as DNA: TGTGCCAGCAGCTTATTTATCGGGAGTATTATGGACGGGCAGTACTTC. It encodes CASSLFIGSIMDGQYF.

The table lists this clonotype with a few counts. This chain links TRBV7-2 with TRBJ2-7; tentatively, D is TRBD2 (5 bases). CDR1 SGHTA and CDR2 FQGNSA come from the germline V gene. Deletions cut 5 bases from V and 6 bases from J, with 14 bases between. The CDR3 loop spans 13 amino acids. Here the CDR3 DNA reads TGTGCCAGCAGCCCCGGGAAGGCAGTCGAGCAGTACTTC. The encoded protein is CASSPGKAVEQYF.